The 14 T cell receptor beta chains reported below all come from one sample, sequenced in a study of T cells in Graves' hyperthyroidism and ophthalmopathy. Amplification of TCR beta CDR3 regions was performed using RNA transcripts as template. The HTBI primer set was used in a first-round RT-PCR of the TCR CDR3. TCRdb used MiXCR to reprocess the multiplex PCR reads, holding one entry per CDR3 protein. The sample has roughly 290,000 distinct CDR3 sequences; roughly 13% are singletons. Sequenced material: blood. Source of these receptors: a woman in her forties with Graves' hyperthyroidism.

This clonotype was picked up many times. This chain connects TRBV18 to TRBJ1-1, with TRBD1 matching over 7 bases. The V and J ends lost 6 bases and 4 bases, in that order; junction bases with no gene match: 5. The length of the CDR3 is 13 residues. Germline V lookup: CDR1 KGHSH, CDR2 LQKENI. CDR3 in amino acids: CASSLGQATEAFF. CDR3 bases: TGTGCCAGCTCCCTCGGACAGGCCACTGAAGCTTTCTTT.

This clonotype has more than one count but fewer than ten. The chain recombines TRBV2 with TRBJ1-2, with D unclear. The V and J ends lost 5 bases and 2 bases respectively, with 6 bases between them. Germline V gene lookup returns CDR1 SNHLY and CDR2 FYNNEI. The CDR3 contains 12 residues. CDR3 protein: CASSIVNYGYTF. Written as DNA, the CDR3 is TGTGCCAGCAGTATAGTAAACTATGGCTACACCTTC. The full variable domain, completed using reference TRBV2 and TRBJ1-2, is EPEVTQTPSHQVTQMGQEVILRCVPISNHLYFYWYRQILGQKVEFLVSFYNNEISEKSEIFDDQFSVERPDGSNFTLKIRSTKLEDSAMYFCASSIVNYGYTFGSGTRLTVV.

As concerns this clonotype: The conserved phenylalanine or tryptophan normally closing the CDR3 is absent here, so this likely arose from a read error. V and J are TRBV6-1 and TRBJ2-5, with TRBD2 matching 7 bases. Germline V gene data show CDR1 as MNHNS and CDR2 as SASEGT. The CDR3 is made up of 13 amino acids. V dropped 3 bases and J dropped 2; count of bases not matched to a gene: 0. This chain's CDR3 is CASSEGGQETQYL. The CDR3 DNA follows: TGTGCCAGCAGTGAGGGGGGGCAAGAGACCCAGTACCTC.

This chain links TRBV10-3 with TRBJ2-5, with 10 bases matching TRBD1. Germline V gene lookup returns CDR1 ENHRY and CDR2 SYGVKD. V lost 6 bases, J lost 5 bases, and 6 bases stayed unmatched. This CDR3 is built from 14 residues. The CDR3 sequence is CAIRGDRGGETQYF. Written as DNA, the CDR3 is TGTGCCATCAGGGGGGACAGGGGAGGGGAGACCCAGTACTTC.

This clonotype was picked up many times. V and J are TRBV5-1 and TRBJ2-3; either TRBD1 or TRBD2 may fit D (5 bases each). Germline CDR1 is SGHRS and CDR2 is YFSETQ. The V gene lost 3 bases and the J gene lost 2 bases, with 13 bases spanning the gap. The CDR3 loop spans 15 amino acids. CDR3: CASSSRGGYTDTQYF. CDR3 nucleotide sequence: TGCGCCAGCAGCTCACGGGGCGGATACACAGATACGCAGTATTTT.

The chain couples TRBV28 to TRBJ2-7; 8 nucleotides line up with TRBD2. Germline V gives CDR1 MDHEN, CDR2 SYDVKM. The CDR3 loop spans 12 amino acids. V lost 7 bases, J lost 9 bases, and 8 bases stayed unmatched. CDR3 sequence reads: CASKGLVSWQYF. DNA of the CDR3: TGTGCCAGCAAGGGACTAGTCTCTTGGCAGTACTTC.

This clonotype came up many times. The chain combines TRBV27 with TRBJ1-2; the D is unclear. CDR1 and CDR2 from the germline V gene are MNHEY and SMNVEV (reference sequence). Trimming stripped 8 bases from V and 2 bases from J, with 12 bases between. The CDR3 runs to 13 residues. The CDR3 loop reads CASYSWANYGYTF. Here the CDR3 DNA reads TGTGCCAGCTATTCATGGGCCAACTATGGCTACACCTTC.

The chain couples TRBV30 to TRBJ1-1, with TRBD1 matching over 7 bases. Germline CDR1 GTSNPN, CDR2 SVGIG (reference sequence). The CDR3 is made up of 14 amino acids. J gave up 1 base and V 2 bases, and 4 bases lay outside the gene matches. The CDR3 spells CAWSLQGRNTEAFF. In DNA form, the CDR3 reads TGTGCCTGGAGTCTACAGGGGAGGAACACTGAAGCTTTCTTT.

This clonotype appeared a few times. This chain joins TRBV10-1 and TRBJ2-5; no reliable D call. V shed 3 bases and J shed 5 bases, with 10 bases lying between them. Per germline, CDR1 WNHNN and CDR2 SYGVQD (reference sequence). The CDR3 length is 13 residues. CDR3: CASSDQLEETQYF. The CDR3 nucleotides are TGCGCCAGCAGTGATCAGCTCGAGGAGACCCAGTACTTC.

The chain has TRBV5-1 and TRBJ2-2; D is possibly TRBD1 (6 bases). Germline lookup yields CDR1 SGHRS and CDR2 YFSETQ. CDR3 length: 15 residues. Trimming cost V 3 bases and J 4 bases, with 13 bases left between them. In DNA, the CDR3 is TGCGCCAGCAGCTCGGGACAAGGCCGCACCGGGGAGCTGTTTTTT. Translating it yields CASSSGQGRTGELFF.

This clonotype was seen only a few times. V and J are TRBV20-1 and TRBJ1-6, with a weak D call TRBD1 (5 bases). Germline V lookup: CDR1 DFQATT, CDR2 SNEGSKA (reference sequence). This CDR3 region has 13 residues. The V end was cut by 3 bases, the J end by 7 bases, with 10 bases between. The CDR3 coding sequence is TGCAGTGCTAGGTTCTCAGGGAATTCACCCCTCCACTTT. It encodes CSARFSGNSPLHF.

The V and J genes are TRBV28 and TRBJ2-7; 14 bases are shared with TRBD2. Trimming at V came to 3 bases and at J to 0 bases, leaving 4 bases not matched to a gene. The CDR3 runs to 17 residues. Germline CDR1 is MDHEN and CDR2 is SYDVKM. CDR3 nucleotide sequence: TGTGCCAGCAGTTTGGCGACTAGCGGGAGGGCCTCCTACGAGCAGTACTTC. Encoded protein: CASSLATSGRASYEQYF.

This clonotype has at least ten counts. V usage is TRBV2 and J usage is TRBJ1-5; D not certain. This CDR3 region has 14 residues. Germline V gene data show CDR1 as SNHLY and CDR2 as FYNNEI. V lost 2 bases and J lost 6, with 11 bases in between. The CDR3 sequence: CASSEWSRGQPQHF. CDR3 DNA sequence: TGTGCCAGCAGTGAATGGTCCAGAGGTCAGCCCCAGCATTTT. Complete variable domain (other parts from reference TRBV2 and TRBJ1-5): EPEVTQTPSHQVTQMGQEVILRCVPISNHLYFYWYRQILGQKVEFLVSFYNNEISEKSEIFDDQFSVERPDGSNFTLKIRSTKLEDSAMYFCASSEWSRGQPQHFGDGTRLSIL.

This clonotype showed up many times. The chain uses TRBV5-4 and TRBJ2-3, with a tentative D call TRBD2 (6 bases). CDR1 is SGHNT, CDR2 YYREEE, per germline (reference sequence). V was clipped by 4 bases and J by 0 bases, with 9 bases between them. The length of the CDR3 is 14 residues. CDR3 sequence: CASSTGTSTDTQYF. In DNA, the CDR3 is TGTGCCAGCAGCACCGGGACTAGCACAGATACGCAGTATTTT.